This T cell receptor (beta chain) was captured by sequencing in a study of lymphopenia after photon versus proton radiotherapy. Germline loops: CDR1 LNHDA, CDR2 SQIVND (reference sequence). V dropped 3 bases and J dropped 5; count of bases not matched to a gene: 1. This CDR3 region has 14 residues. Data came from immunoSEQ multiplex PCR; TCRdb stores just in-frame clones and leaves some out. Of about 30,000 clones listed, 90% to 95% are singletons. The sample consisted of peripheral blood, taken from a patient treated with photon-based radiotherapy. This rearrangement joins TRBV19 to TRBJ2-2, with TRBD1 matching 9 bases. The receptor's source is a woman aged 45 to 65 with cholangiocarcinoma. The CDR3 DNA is TGTGCCAGTAGTATCGGACAGGGGACCGGGGAGCTGTTTTTT. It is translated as CASSIGQGTGELFF.